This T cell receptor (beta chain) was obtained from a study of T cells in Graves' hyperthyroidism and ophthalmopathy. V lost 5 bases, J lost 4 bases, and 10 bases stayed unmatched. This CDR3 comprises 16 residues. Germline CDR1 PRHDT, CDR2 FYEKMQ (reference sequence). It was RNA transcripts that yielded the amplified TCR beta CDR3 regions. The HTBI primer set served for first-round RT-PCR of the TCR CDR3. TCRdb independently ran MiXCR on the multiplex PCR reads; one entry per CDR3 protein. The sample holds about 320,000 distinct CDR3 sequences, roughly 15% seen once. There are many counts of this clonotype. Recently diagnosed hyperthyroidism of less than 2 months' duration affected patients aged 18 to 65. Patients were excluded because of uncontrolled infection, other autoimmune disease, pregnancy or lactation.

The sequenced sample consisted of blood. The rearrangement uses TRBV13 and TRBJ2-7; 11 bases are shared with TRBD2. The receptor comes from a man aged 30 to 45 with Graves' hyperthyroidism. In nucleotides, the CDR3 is TGTGCCAGCAGCAGAAAAACGGGACTAGCGGAATACGAGCAGTACTTC. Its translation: CASSRKTGLAEYEQYF.